These 12 T cell receptor beta chains share one sample of origin, sequenced in a study of identical twins. Via MiXCR, TCRdb re-called the 5' RACE reads, giving one row per CDR3 protein. The repertoire holds roughly 240,000 distinct CDR3 sequences, with 7.5% as singletons. The same sample was also studied in work on yellow fever vaccine responses in identical twins.

The specimen was CD8+ T cells sorted from blood. The receptors here all came from a woman in her late teens or twenties in good health.

This clonotype was counted many times. The chain uses TRBV12-3 or TRBV12-4 and TRBJ1-1; possible D gene TRBD1, 6 bases. V was cut by 7 bases and J by 4 bases, with 19 bases left in between. This CDR3 comprises 15 residues. Here the CDR3 reads CASTLGQIRGTEAFF. CDR3 DNA sequence: TGTGCCAGCACCCTCGGACAGATAAGGGGCACTGAAGCTTTCTTT.

The chain couples TRBV7-8 to TRBJ2-1; 12 nucleotides match TRBD2. The germline V gene has CDR1 SGHVS and CDR2 FQNEAQ. The CDR3 contains 19 residues. The V gene end was trimmed by 4 bases and the J gene end by 2 bases; junction bases not matched to a gene: 12. This CDR3 is CASSSRTGTSGHAYNEQFF. The CDR3 bases are TGTGCCAGCAGCTCAAGGACGGGGACTAGCGGGCATGCCTACAATGAGCAGTTCTTC.

The genes are TRBV5-1 and TRBJ2-1, with D possibly matching TRBD2 (6 bases). With 0 bases removed from V and 2 bases from J, the gap between germline ends came to 18 bases. In germline, CDR1 is SGHRS, CDR2 YFSETQ. There are 18 residues in the CDR3. CDR3 nucleotide sequence: TGCGCCAGCAGCTTGGAGGCAGTTGGAGTAGCGGCCTACAATGAGCAGTTCTTC. Protein: CASSLEAVGVAAYNEQFF.

To note about this clonotype: An end of the junction does not agree with germline; a read error may underlie this. J is TRBJ2-1 and V is TRBV24-1, with TRBD2 matching over 10 bases. Germline CDR1 is KGHDR and CDR2 is SFDVKD. The CDR3 length is 16 residues. CDR3 coding DNA: TGTGCCACCAGTGATTTGCTCGCTAGCGGGAGCGATGAGCGGTTCTTC. Its protein product is CATSDLLASGSDERFF.

The rearrangement uses TRBV12-3 or TRBV12-4 and TRBJ2-2; 10 bases map to TRBD2. The V segment lost 2 bases and the J segment 5 bases; nucleotides outside the gene matches: 8. The CDR3 is made up of 17 amino acids. Here the CDR3 DNA reads TGTGCCAGCAGTTTACCCTCTAGCGGGAGTTCTACCGGGGAGCTGTTTTTT. Protein: CASSLPSSGSSTGELFF.

This clonotype was observed at least ten times. V gene TRBV28 combines with J gene TRBJ2-1, with D possibly called TRBD1 or TRBD2 (5 bases each). Deletions cut 2 bases from V and 6 bases from J, with 11 bases between. Germline V lookup: CDR1 MDHEN, CDR2 SYDVKM. The CDR3 runs 14 residues. The CDR3 DNA is TGTGCCAGCAGTTTAAGGGGACGCGTCAATGAGCAGTTCTTC. Protein sequence: CASSLRGRVNEQFF.

This clonotype was observed a few times. The J gene is TRBJ2-6, the V gene TRBV5-4; 10 positions match TRBD1. The V gene end was trimmed by 2 bases and the J gene end by 0 bases; junction bases not matched to a gene: 8. The CDR3 loop spans 19 amino acids. CDR1 is SGHNT, CDR2 YYREEE, per germline (reference sequence). CDR3 nucleotide sequence: TGTGCCAGCAGCTTAACCTGGGACAGGGGAAACTCTGGGGCCAACGTCCTGACTTTC. Its protein product is CASSLTWDRGNSGANVLTF.

Here the CDR3 DNA reads TGTGCCAGCAGTTTTACGTACACCGGGAACACTGAAGCTTTCTTT. Translation: CASSFTYTGNTEAFF. This chain uses TRBV27 with TRBJ1-1; D is undetermined. In germline, CDR1 is MNHEY, CDR2 SMNVEV (reference sequence). Trimming left V 3 bases short and J 1 base short, with 12 bases between. The CDR3 is 15 amino acids.

This clonotype occurred many times. This chain connects TRBV6-5 to TRBJ2-1, with TRBD2 matching 10 bases. Germline trimming cut 0 bases from V and 14 bases from J; bases unmatched to any gene: 10. CDR3 length: 15 amino acids. Germline assignment: CDR1 MNHEY and CDR2 SVGAGI. As DNA, the CDR3 is TGTGCCAGCAGTTACTCGACTAGCGGGTCAACTGTGGAGTTCTTC. This translates into CASSYSTSGSTVEFF.

The chain links TRBV7-9 to TRBJ2-5; D gene unclear. Germline V gives CDR1 SEHNR, CDR2 FQNEAQ (reference sequence). The ends were cut back, 1 base at V and 5 bases at J, with 8 bases in the middle. The CDR3 contains 13 residues. The CDR3 region is CASSLDGVETQYF. The CDR3 DNA reads TGTGCCAGCAGCTTAGATGGCGTGGAGACCCAGTACTTC.

This clonotype was found a few times. The chain joins TRBV28 to TRBJ2-2; weak D call: TRBD2 (5 bases). The germline gives CDR1 MDHEN, CDR2 SYDVKM. The CDR3 has 14 amino acids. The V gene lost 5 bases and the J gene lost 6 bases, with 13 bases spanning the gap. CDR3 DNA: TGTGCCAGCAGTCTATCCGGGATTGCCGGGGAGCTGTTTTTT. Its protein product is CASSLSGIAGELFF.

This clonotype appeared a few times. This chain links TRBV28 with TRBJ1-5, with unresolved D. Trimming removed 7 bases at V and 9 bases at J, with 7 bases between. The CDR3 loop spans 10 amino acids. Germline values: CDR1 MDHEN, CDR2 SYDVKM. The CDR3 sequence: CASNTGPQHF. The CDR3 bases are TGTGCCAGCAACACTGGGCCCCAGCATTTT. Supplemented by reference TRBV28 and TRBJ1-5, the full variable domain reads DVKVTQSSRYLVKRTGEKVFLECVQDMDHENMFWYRQDPGLGLRLIYFSYDVKMKEKGDIPEGYSVSREKKERFSLILESASTNQTSMYLCASNTGPQHFGDGTRLSIL.